This TCR beta chain was sequenced in a study of blood T cell repertoires in COVID-19. Turning to the study itself: Acute-phase and convalescent COVID-19 samples originated in the United States, Italy and Spain. PBMCs, B-cell-depleted T cells, or T cells were the source of the cDNA or gDNA that made up the material.

In the original workflow: The assay estimated nucleated cells by amplifying reference gene primers. The method was immunoSEQ multiplex PCR; TCRdb's version includes in-frame clones alone and lacks a portion of them. From that table come the V and J calls and clone size; the DNA was used to work out D and trimming. The sample has 30,000 to 40,000 clones; just over 85% are singletons. Sequences were obtained from peripheral blood. The sequence was obtained from an elderly woman with active or convalescent COVID-19.

CDR3 in DNA: TGTGCCAGCAGCCTTAGCGGGGGGAACTACAATGAGCAGTTCTTC. Its protein is CASSLSGGNYNEQFF. The J gene is TRBJ2-1, the V gene TRBV7-6, with 10 bases that match TRBD2. This CDR3 spans 15 amino acids. The V gene's germline CDR1 is SGHVS and CDR2 FNYEAQ. J was trimmed by 3 bases and V by 5 bases; bases with no gene match: 4.